One sample yielded the 25 T cell receptor beta chains listed below, sequenced in a study of blood T cells in healthy people across ages. It was with a sample-barcoded 5' primer and a J-beta primer mix that a second PCR of roughly 7 to 12 cycles was run. Via MiXCR, TCRdb re-called the 5' RACE reads, giving one row per CDR3 protein. This table has 800,000 to 1,000,000 distinct CDR3 sequences, around 48% appearing once. The sequenced sample consisted of blood. These receptors were obtained from a man aged 25 to 45 in good health.

This chain joins TRBV28 and TRBJ2-1; D may be TRBD2 (7 bases). The CDR3 has 15 amino acids. Germline V gene lookup returns CDR1 MDHEN and CDR2 SYDVKM. Between the trimmed V and J ends, which lost 11 bases and 2 bases, there was a span of 19 bases. CDR3: CAVTPGAGAYNEQFF. For the CDR3, the DNA is TGTGCCGTTACCCCGGGGGCGGGGGCCTACAATGAGCAGTTCTTC.

This clonotype has a single count. V gene TRBV29-1 combines with J gene TRBJ2-1; no clear D. CDR3 size: 13 residues. From germline, CDR1 is SQVTM and CDR2 ANQGSEA. Trimming cost V 4 bases and J 4 bases, with 11 bases left between them. The CDR3 protein is CSVGRTDYNEQFF. The CDR3 nucleotides are TGCAGCGTTGGCCGGACGGATTACAATGAGCAGTTCTTC.

This chain uses TRBV6-5 with TRBJ2-7; weak D call: TRBD2 (6 bases). This CDR3 has 15 residues. V dropped 4 bases and J dropped 2 bases, with 15 bases sitting between them. Germline loops: CDR1 MNHEY, CDR2 SVGAGI. CDR3 bases: TGTGCCAGCAGTTCCTCAGGCGGCGGGACCTACGAGCAGTACTTC. Its translation: CASSSSGGGTYEQYF.

The gene calls are TRBV6-2 or TRBV6-3 and TRBJ2-4; D possibly corresponds to TRBD1 (6 bases). TRBJ2-7 explains the end of the DNA better; the J call may be wrong. The CDR3 sequence is 13 residues long. Germline V gene data show CDR1 as MNHEY and CDR2 as SVGEGT. CDR3 amino acids: CASSTRTVHEQYF. The DNA for the CDR3 is TGTGCCAGCAGTACTAGGACAGTCCACGAGCAGTACTTC.

This clonotype was seen a single time. This chain connects TRBV7-9 to TRBJ1-1; no definite D call. CDR3 length: 12 residues. V gave up 1 base and J gave up 6 bases, with 6 bases separating them. Germline-derived CDR1 and CDR2 are SEHNR and FQNEAQ (reference sequence). The chain's CDR3 is CASSLVSPEAFF. As DNA, the CDR3 is TGTGCCAGCAGCTTAGTTTCACCTGAAGCTTTCTTT.

The table lists this clonotype with a count of one. The gene calls are TRBV3-1 and TRBJ2-1, with 9 bases identical to TRBD1. The germline CDR1 and CDR2 sequences are LGHDT and YNNKEL (reference sequence). The V and J ends lost 3 bases and 7 bases, in that order; junction bases with no gene match: 10. The CDR3 spans 16 residues. Here the CDR3 DNA reads TGTGCCAGCAGCCAGGTGGGACAGGGCCCACGGAATGAGCAGTTCTTC. It specifies CASSQVGQGPRNEQFF.

The gene calls are TRBV28 and TRBJ2-5, with a weak D call TRBD1 (6 bases). Germline CDR1 MDHEN, CDR2 SYDVKM. This CDR3 contains 15 residues. Trimming stripped 2 bases from V and 11 bases from J, with 21 bases between. The CDR3 region is CASSLGTGTRNEQYF. In nucleotides, the CDR3 is TGTGCCAGCAGTTTAGGAACAGGGACCCGCAATGAGCAGTACTTC.

This chain joins TRBV7-8 and TRBJ1-2; 8 bases are shared with TRBD1. The CDR3 is 15 residues long. Germline V gives CDR1 SGHVS, CDR2 FQNEAQ. V lost 5 bases and J lost 6; bases outside the gene matches: 11. CDR3 residues: CASSPPGQASNGYTF. In DNA, the CDR3 is TGTGCCAGCAGCCCGCCGGGACAGGCGTCCAATGGCTACACCTTC.

This rearrangement joins TRBV6-2 or TRBV6-3 to TRBJ2-7; tentatively, D is TRBD1 (6 bases). CDR3 length: 15 amino acids. The germline V gene encodes CDR1 MNHEY and CDR2 SVGEGT. V lost 5 bases and J lost 2, with 16 bases in between. The CDR3 is CASSTLQTGTYEQYF. Here the CDR3 DNA reads TGTGCCAGCAGTACCCTCCAGACAGGAACCTACGAGCAGTACTTC.

The V gene is TRBV6-5, the J gene TRBJ1-2, with D uncertain. The CDR3 has 11 amino acids. Deletions cut 6 bases from V and 8 bases from J, with 10 bases between. CDR1 and CDR2 from the germline V gene are MNHEY and SVGAGI. CDR3 sequence reads: CASRQTRGYTF. DNA of the CDR3: TGTGCCAGCAGACAGACGCGAGGCTACACCTTC.

The CDR3 is CASSQDRLRGGRDYGYTF. DNA of the CDR3: TGCGCCAGCAGCCAAGATCGTTTGAGAGGGGGACGTGACTATGGCTACACCTTC. The chain employs TRBV4-1 and TRBJ1-2; TRBD1 is a possible D gene (6 bases). Germline CDR1 reads MGHRA; CDR2 reads YSYEKL. The germline V and J ends were trimmed by 0 bases and 3 bases, with 20 bases remaining between them. The CDR3 is 18 amino acids.

The chain carries TRBV5-1 and TRBJ2-1; TRBD2 aligns across 7 bases. The V and J ends lost 0 bases and 9 bases, in that order; junction bases with no gene match: 6. The germline V gene has CDR1 SGHRS and CDR2 YFSETQ. The CDR3 runs 14 residues. The CDR3 protein is CASSLEATGGEQFF. CDR3 nucleotides: TGCGCCAGCAGCTTGGAGGCAACGGGGGGTGAGCAGTTCTTC. Based on the CDR3 plus reference TRBV5-1 and TRBJ2-1, the full variable domain is KAGVTQTPRYLIKTRGQQVTLSCSPISGHRSVSWYQQTPGQGLQFLFEYFSETQRNKGNFPGRFSGRQFSNSRSEMNVSTLELGDSALYLCASSLEATGGEQFFGPGTRLTVL.

The chain is built from TRBV28 and TRBJ2-1, with a possible D match to TRBD1 (5 bases). V lost 3 bases, J lost 15 bases, and 12 bases lay in between. This CDR3 has 11 residues. The germline CDR1 and CDR2 sequences are MDHEN and SYDVKM. CDR3 sequence: CASSFKAGWFF. DNA of the CDR3: TGTGCCAGCAGTTTTAAGGCAGGGTGGTTCTTC.

V usage is TRBV7-2 and J usage is TRBJ2-4; unclear D gene. The DNA matches TRBJ2-7 better at its end, which makes the J call doubtful. Germline V gives CDR1 SGHTA, CDR2 FQGNSA. This CDR3 is 14 amino acids long. The CDR3: CASSIRPSSYEQYF. The CDR3 nucleotides read TGTGCCAGCAGCATTAGACCGTCCTCCTACGAGCAGTACTTC.

In its sample, this clonotype was seen a few times. V usage is TRBV6-5 and J usage is TRBJ1-2; TRBD1 matches 9 bases. V trimming: 6 bases; J trimming: 3 bases; junction bases outside the gene matches: 8. The CDR3 spans 15 residues. CDR1 and CDR2 (germline): MNHEY, SVGAGI. The CDR3 region is CASRTPTGGHYGYTF. CDR3 bases: TGTGCCAGCAGAACCCCAACAGGGGGCCACTATGGCTACACCTTC.

The chain couples TRBV2 to TRBJ2-2; D call uncertain. Germline CDR1 reads SNHLY; CDR2 reads FYNNEI. The CDR3 extends over 13 amino acids. The V gene lost 5 bases and the J gene lost 5 bases, with 9 bases spanning the gap. CDR3: CASSTTRTGELFF. CDR3 nucleotide sequence: TGTGCCAGCAGTACCACACGGACCGGGGAGCTGTTTTTT.

The J gene is TRBJ2-1, the V gene TRBV5-6; D is unclear. V dropped 6 bases and J dropped 4 bases, with 5 bases sitting between them. This CDR3 region has 11 residues. The germline CDR1 and CDR2 sequences are SGHDT and YYEEEE. DNA of the CDR3: TGTGCCAGCACTAATTACAATGAGCAGTTCTTC. It is translated as CASTNYNEQFF.

The CDR3 protein is CASSGASSGANVLTF. CDR3 bases: TGTGCCAGCAGTGGGGCGTCCTCTGGGGCCAACGTCCTGACTTTC. The chain uses TRBV28 and TRBJ2-6; a possible D gene is TRBD1 (5 bases). Germline values: CDR1 MDHEN, CDR2 SYDVKM. This CDR3 has 15 residues. V lost 5 bases and J 0 bases, leaving 8 bases between the germline ends.

This clonotype was picked up a small number of times. The chain employs TRBV10-3 and TRBJ1-2; a weak D match, TRBD1 (6 bases). This CDR3 has 12 residues. V lost 5 bases and J lost 4, with 8 bases in between. CDR1 and CDR2 from the germline V gene are ENHRY and SYGVKD. In DNA form, the CDR3 reads TGTGCCATCAGTCAGGACAGCTATGGCTACACCTTC. This codes for CAISQDSYGYTF.

The rearrangement uses TRBV28 and TRBJ2-5; TRBD2 aligns across 7 bases. The closer fit of TRBJ2-7 to the DNA end suggests the J call may be wrong. The CDR3 consists of 15 residues. The germline CDR1 and CDR2 sequences are MDHEN and SYDVKM. The CDR3 spells CASSPPTSATYEQYF. Written as DNA, the CDR3 is TGTGCCAGCAGTCCCCCAACTAGCGCGACCTACGAGCAGTACTTC.

The V gene is TRBV30, the J gene TRBJ2-7; unclear D gene. The CDR3 sequence is 14 residues long. CDR1 and CDR2 (germline): GTSNPN, SVGIG (reference sequence). V was cut by 2 bases and J by 0 bases, with 11 bases left in between. CDR3: CAWSPLAISYEQYF. DNA of the CDR3: TGTGCCTGGAGTCCCTTAGCTATCTCCTACGAGCAGTACTTC.

The chain links TRBV4-1 to TRBJ1-5; no definite D call. Per the germline V gene, CDR1 is MGHRA and CDR2 is YSYEKL. V lost 0 bases, J lost 0 bases, and 6 bases lay in between. The CDR3 loop spans 15 amino acids. CDR3 bases: TGCGCCAGCAGCCAAGATCCCAATAGCAATCAGCCCCAGCATTTT. Protein: CASSQDPNSNQPQHF.

Note on this clonotype: One base away lies a much larger clone, so this may be a sequencing read error. The chain employs TRBV7-3 and TRBJ2-3, with 9 bases fitting TRBD2. This CDR3 has 16 residues. CDR1 and CDR2 from the germline V gene are SGHTA and FQGTGA. The trim removed 2 bases at V and 4 bases at J, leaving 7 bases unmatched. CDR3 sequence: CASSLDGGGAPDTQYF. The CDR3 DNA follows: TGTGCCAGCAGCTTAGACGGCGGGGGGGCCCCAGATACGCAGTATTTT.

The chain joins TRBV5-1 to TRBJ2-1; TRBD1 might be the D (5 bases). V was shortened by 5 bases and J by 2 bases, with 11 bases between the two germline ends. Germline V CDR1 and CDR2: SGHRS, YFSETQ. This CDR3 has 14 amino acids. The CDR3 reads CASRGIQAYNEQFF. CDR3 bases: TGCGCCAGCAGAGGTATACAGGCCTACAATGAGCAGTTCTTC.

This chain connects TRBV4-2 to TRBJ2-1; 8 nucleotides align to TRBD2. Germline CDR1 LGHNA, CDR2 YNFKEQ. The CDR3 consists of 16 residues. V gave up 0 bases and J gave up 4 bases; unmatched junction bases: 5. The CDR3 loop is CASSQDGSGDYNEQFF. The CDR3, as DNA: TGTGCCAGCAGCCAAGATGGTAGCGGGGATTACAATGAGCAGTTCTTC.